This T cell receptor beta chain stems from a study of regulatory T cells in long-lasting Graves disease. Study-wide results and caveats: Lower TCR diversity characterized persistent Graves' patients relative to newly diagnosed patients. Public clonotype sharing was higher in persistent than newly diagnosed patients. It was possible that the small sample size reduced accuracy.

According to the study, TCR beta libraries were built with iRepertoire HTBI primers and CDR3-region Arm-PCR. Each CDR3 protein gets one entry after TCRdb re-called the multiplex PCR reads with MiXCR. The sample carries approximately 210,000 distinct CDR3 sequences, around 16% recorded once. Germline CDR1 MNHEY, CDR2 SVGEGT. V dropped 7 bases and J dropped 3; count of bases not matched to a gene: 10. CDR3 length: 15 amino acids. This clonotype appeared many times. The antigen is not known. Time point given: newly diagnosed GD, antithyroid drugs for less than 3 months. Researchers made the TCR library from RNA that was extracted from PBMCs.

Sequencing was performed on peripheral blood mononuclear cells (PBMCs), taken at new diagnosis, from a patient treated with antithyroid drugs. The V and J genes are TRBV6-2 or TRBV6-3 and TRBJ2-3; 7 nucleotides match TRBD1. The origin of this receptor is a female donor with Graves disease. CDR3 sequence: CASTDRDSKTDTQYF. The CDR3 DNA reads as TGTGCCAGCACCGACCGGGACAGCAAAACAGATACGCAGTATTTT.